The source of this T cell receptor beta chain is a study of radiotherapy plus CTLA-4 blockade in lung cancer. Overall study: Objective responses emerged in about 20% of patients, and 30% to 40% attained disease control.

The data were produced by immunoSEQ multiplex PCR, yet TCRdb's version contains in-frame clones alone and is incomplete. The top ten hold 2.5% to 4% of the sample, which has more than 40,000 clones, 82% seen once. Comments on this clone: Its antigen is not identified.

Germline lookup yields CDR1 MNHNY and CDR2 SVGAGI (reference sequence). This CDR3 has 16 amino acids. The V end lost 7 bases, the J end lost 0 bases, and 16 bases lay between the germline ends. Chemo-refractory metastatic non-small-cell lung cancer patients were treated with focal radiation plus CTLA-4 blockade with ipilimumab. Study-wide findings and caveats: With interferon-beta, early dynamics of blood T cell clones were reported to best predict response. In blood, after radiotherapy plus ipilimumab, tumor-derived TCR clones expanded.

The genes are TRBV6-6 and TRBJ1-3; D perhaps matches TRBD1 (5 bases). Sequencing used peripheral blood, obtained from a patient treated with radiotherapy plus ipilimumab. This TCR came from a human donor with non-small cell lung cancer who had stable disease on radiotherapy plus ipilimumab. The CDR3 reads CASNGGRRGSGNTIYF. CDR3 DNA sequence: TGTGCCAGCAACGGGGGGAGGAGGGGCTCTGGAAACACCATATATTTT.